Below, 9 T cell receptor beta chains from the same sample are listed, as sequenced in a study of lymphopenia after photon versus proton radiotherapy. Some clones are missing from TCRdb's copy, which holds only in-frame ones; the method was immunoSEQ multiplex PCR. The sample shows 70,000 or so clones, roughly 93% of them seen only once. This specimen consisted of peripheral blood, obtained from a patient treated with photon-based radiotherapy. The receptors originated from a woman aged 70-85 years with pancreatic cancer.

This clone was detected many times. CDR3 loop: CATSRGQDNQPQHF. The CDR3 region has the DNA TGTGCCACCAGCAGAGGACAGGACAATCAGCCCCAGCATTTT. The genes are TRBV15 and TRBJ1-5, with D tentatively TRBD1 (6 bases). This CDR3 spans 14 amino acids. Trimming left V 1 base short and J 3 bases short, with 7 bases between. Per germline, CDR1 LNHNV and CDR2 YYDKDF (reference sequence).

The chain recombines TRBV5-8 with TRBJ2-6, with D unclear. The CDR3 length is 14 residues. Germline lookup yields CDR1 SGHTS and CDR2 YDEGEE. V lost 4 bases and J lost 4, with 9 bases in between. Here the CDR3 DNA reads TGTGCCAGCAGCCGAATGGGGGGGGCCAACGTCCTGACTTTC. This translates into CASSRMGGANVLTF.

This clone has only a few counts. V gene TRBV6-5 combines with J gene TRBJ2-7; the D gene is possibly TRBD2 (5 bases). The V and J ends lost 7 bases and 3 bases respectively, with 13 bases between them. The CDR3 spans 13 residues. Germline V gene lookup returns CDR1 MNHEY and CDR2 SVGAGI. The CDR3 nucleotides are TGTGCCAGCATGGCGGGCCACGGCTACGAGCAGTACTTC. Amino acids: CASMAGHGYEQYF.

This clone was detected only a few times. The rearrangement joins TRBV5-5 to TRBJ2-1; D remains ambiguous. V dropped 2 bases and J dropped 6 bases, with 15 bases sitting between them. Germline loops: CDR1 SGHKS, CDR2 YYEKEE (reference sequence). The CDR3 length is 15 residues. The CDR3 bases are TGTGCCAGCAGCTTAGAGCCAGGCATACGCAATGAGCAGTTCTTC. It codes for CASSLEPGIRNEQFF.

CDR3 residues: CATLGGAGSGYTF. Here the CDR3 DNA reads TGTGCCACCCTCGGGGGAGCTGGAAGTGGCTACACCTTC. V and J are TRBV2 and TRBJ1-2, with D possibly matching TRBD1 (5 bases). Germline CDR1 is SNHLY and CDR2 is FYNNEI. Trimming took 10 bases from V and 7 from J, leaving 19 bases between them. CDR3 size: 13 residues.

The rearrangement links TRBV7-2 to TRBJ2-5; tentatively, D is TRBD1 (7 bases). CDR1 is SGHTA, CDR2 FQGNSA, per germline. With 5 bases removed from V and 1 base from J, the gap between germline ends came to 17 bases. The CDR3 covers 16 residues. The CDR3 sequence: CASSPQGRGVQETQYF. CDR3 coding DNA: TGTGCCAGCAGCCCGCAGGGCAGGGGGGTCCAAGAGACCCAGTACTTC.

This clone was seen only once. The V and J genes are TRBV4-3 and TRBJ2-6, with 8 bases matching TRBD1. In germline, CDR1 is LGHNA, CDR2 YSLEER. The CDR3 is made up of 19 amino acids. The J segment lost 1 base and the V segment lost 2 bases, leaving 10 bases of the junction unmatched. The chain's CDR3 is CASSQKWTGTGSGANVLTF. In DNA form, the CDR3 reads TGCGCCAGCAGCCAAAAATGGACAGGGACTGGTTCTGGGGCCAACGTCCTGACTTTC.

CDR3 nucleotide sequence: TGCGCCAGCAGCTTTGGACAGGATGATGGCTACACCTTC. It translates to CASSFGQDDGYTF. The chain is built from TRBV5-1 and TRBJ1-2; 7 bases match TRBD1. Germline CDR1 reads SGHRS; CDR2 reads YFSETQ. The CDR3 totals 13 residues. Trimming at V came to 2 bases and at J to 6 bases, leaving 4 bases not matched to a gene.

The chain links TRBV7-8 to TRBJ2-2; D remains unclear. The ends were cut back, 5 bases at V and 5 bases at J, with 3 bases in the middle. The CDR3 is made up of 11 amino acids. Germline V gives CDR1 SGHVS, CDR2 FQNEAQ. CDR3 nucleotide sequence: TGTGCCAGCAGCGCTACCGGGGAGCTGTTTTTT. Amino acid sequence: CASSATGELFF.